This T cell receptor beta chain was found in a study of immune evolution from preneoplasia to lung adenocarcinoma. Germline V gene data show CDR1 as GTSNPN and CDR2 as SVGIG (reference sequence). Trimming took off 0 bases at V and 0 bases at J, with 12 bases between the two ends. The CDR3 runs to 16 residues. Data came from immunoSEQ multiplex PCR; TCRdb stores just in-frame clones and leaves some out. The sample has about 6,400 clones; about 75% are singletons. The chain combines TRBV30 with TRBJ1-3; no clear D. Specimen: FFPE minimally invasive lung adenocarcinoma tissue. The sequence was obtained from a person aged 55-79 years with lung adenocarcinoma. DNA for the CDR3: TGTGCCTGGAGTGTAAGAAGCAGAGTCTCTGGAAACACCATATATTTT. Protein: CAWSVRSRVSGNTIYF.